A single sample gave rise to the 27 T cell receptor beta chains below, sequenced in a study of PD-1 blockade in classical Hodgkin lymphoma. Every patient was affected by relapse after autologous stem cell transplantation, while exposure to brentuximab vedotin was not uniform. Sequencing was performed with immunoSEQ multiplex PCR; in TCRdb, only in-frame clones are kept and a portion is missing. The data hold 35,000 to 40,000 clones, with 88% observed a single time. This material consisted of peripheral blood mononuclear cells (PBMCs), taken before the second cycle of nivolumab. The receptor set was obtained from a human donor with classical Hodgkin lymphoma.

The rearrangement links TRBV25-1 to TRBJ2-1; unclear D gene. Per the germline V gene, CDR1 is MGHDK and CDR2 is SYGVNS. The CDR3 totals 13 residues. Trimming took off 8 bases at V and 3 bases at J, with 11 bases between the two ends. The CDR3 here is CASFSPSYNEQFF. The DNA of the CDR3 is TGTGCCAGCTTTTCCCCCAGCTACAATGAGCAGTTCTTC.

The CDR3 region is CASSLVRRSNTGELFF. The CDR3 nucleotides read TGTGCCAGCAGCTTAGTACGCAGGTCGAACACCGGGGAGCTGTTTTTT. The chain uses TRBV11-2 and TRBJ2-2; the D is unclear. From germline, CDR1 is SGHAT and CDR2 FQNNGV. V lost 1 base and J 0 bases, leaving 9 bases between the germline ends. The CDR3 runs 16 residues.

The rearrangement links TRBV27 to TRBJ2-5, with 9 nucleotides matching TRBD1. The trim removed 8 bases at V and 2 bases at J, leaving 6 bases unmatched. The CDR3 totals 14 residues. CDR1 and CDR2 from the germline V gene are MNHEY and SMNVEV (reference sequence). Here the CDR3 reads CASWTGASQETQYF. The DNA of the CDR3 is TGTGCCAGCTGGACAGGGGCCAGTCAAGAGACCCAGTACTTC.

The chain is built from TRBV28 and TRBJ2-7; D remains unclear. CDR1 is MDHEN, CDR2 SYDVKM, per germline. There are 13 residues in the CDR3. Trimming took off 6 bases at V and 10 bases at J, with 19 bases between the two ends. The CDR3 is CASSRSNSRKQYF. The CDR3 DNA reads TGTGCCAGCAGCAGGTCGAACAGCAGAAAACAGTACTTC.

This clone is a singleton in its sample. In DNA form, the CDR3 reads TGTGCCAGCAGCCCGTACTTGGTGAGGAACGAGCAGTACTTC. Translated: CASSPYLVRNEQYF. The gene calls are TRBV7-2 and TRBJ2-7, with D unresolved. Trimming cost V 5 bases and J 5 bases, with 16 bases left between them. CDR1 SGHTA and CDR2 FQGNSA come from the germline V gene. This CDR3 spans 14 amino acids. The variable domain in full, with the rest retrieved from reference TRBV7-2 and TRBJ2-7, is GAGVSQSPSNKVTEKGKDVELRCDPISGHTALYWYRQSLGQGLEFLIYFQGNSAPDKSGLPSDRFSAERTGGSVSTLTIQRTQQEDSAVYLCASSPYLVRNEQYFGPGTRLTVT.

V and J are TRBV12-5 and TRBJ2-2; D gene unclear. This CDR3 is 12 amino acids long. Between the trimmed V and J ends, which lost 3 bases and 5 bases, there was a span of 4 bases. The germline CDR1 and CDR2 sequences are LGHNT and FRNRAP. CDR3 protein: CASGLRTGELFF. DNA for the CDR3: TGTGCTAGTGGTTTAAGGACCGGGGAGCTGTTTTTT.

J is TRBJ2-5 and V is TRBV5-1, with D possibly TRBD1 on 7 matching bases. This CDR3 region has 16 residues. V was trimmed by 4 bases and J by 1 base, leaving 17 bases between them. CDR1 SGHRS and CDR2 YFSETQ come from the germline V gene. The CDR3 loop is CASSPDIQGGQETQYF. The CDR3, as DNA: TGCGCCAGCAGCCCCGACATCCAGGGGGGCCAAGAGACCCAGTACTTC.

The rearrangement uses TRBV19 and TRBJ1-5, with D possibly TRBD1 on 6 matching bases. Germline CDR1 is LNHDA and CDR2 is SQIVND (reference sequence). The length of the CDR3 is 15 residues. Trimming left V 4 bases short and J 0 bases short, with 10 bases between. The CDR3 loop reads CASSKTGYSNQPQHF. The DNA for the CDR3 is TGTGCCAGTAGTAAAACAGGGTATAGCAATCAGCCCCAGCATTTT. Full variable domain (missing parts from reference TRBV19 and TRBJ1-5): DGGITQSPKYLFRKEGQNVTLSCEQNLNHDAMYWYRQDPGQGLRLIYYSQIVNDFQKGDIAEGYSVSREKKESFPLTVTSAQKNPTAFYLCASSKTGYSNQPQHFGDGTRLSIL.

V and J are TRBV27 and TRBJ1-5, with D unresolved. Trimming removed 3 bases at V and 1 base at J, with 10 bases between. The CDR3 contains 15 residues. The germline CDR1 and CDR2 sequences are MNHEY and SMNVEV (reference sequence). CDR3 sequence reads: CASSFDRVSNQPQHF. The CDR3 coding sequence is TGTGCCAGCAGTTTTGATCGTGTCAGCAATCAGCCCCAGCATTTT.

V is TRBV5-1 and J is TRBJ2-5; 11 nucleotides line up with TRBD2. J was trimmed by 7 bases and V by 1 base; bases with no gene match: 3. The CDR3 has 14 amino acids. CDR1 and CDR2 (germline): SGHRS, YFSETQ. CDR3: CASSLTSGSWTQYF. CDR3 sequence (DNA): TGCGCCAGCAGCTTGACTAGCGGGAGTTGGACCCAGTACTTC.

The chain couples TRBV9 to TRBJ1-2; 7 nucleotides match TRBD1. Germline trimming cut 0 bases from V and 0 bases from J; bases unmatched to any gene: 11. CDR1 and CDR2 (germline): SGDLS, YYNGEE. This CDR3 comprises 18 residues. The CDR3, as DNA: TGTGCCAGCAGCGTAGGGTGGACAGGCAAGGGGCCTAACTATGGCTACACCTTC. Protein sequence: CASSVGWTGKGPNYGYTF.

The gene calls are TRBV7-9 and TRBJ2-1, with 9 bases fitting TRBD2. The CDR3 has 14 residues. After removal of 10 bases from V and 7 bases from J, the junction contained 11 bases not matched to a gene. CDR1 SEHNR and CDR2 FQNEAQ come from the germline V gene (reference sequence). The CDR3 here is CAKSVAGVPNEQFF. CDR3 bases: TGTGCCAAGTCTGTAGCGGGAGTACCTAATGAGCAGTTCTTC.

V and J are TRBV19 and TRBJ2-7; tentative D call: TRBD1 (6 bases). CDR1 is LNHDA, CDR2 SQIVND, per germline (reference sequence). V lost 3 bases and J 6 bases, leaving 18 bases between the germline ends. This CDR3 has 15 residues. The chain's CDR3 is CASSITPGVSAEQYF. DNA of the CDR3: TGTGCCAGTAGTATCACCCCAGGGGTATCCGCCGAGCAGTACTTC.

The rearrangement links TRBV7-8 to TRBJ2-1, with 13 bases matching TRBD2. Germline V gives CDR1 SGHVS, CDR2 FQNEAQ. Trimming at V came to 5 bases and at J to 7 bases, leaving 5 bases not matched to a gene. The CDR3 extends over 15 amino acids. In DNA form, the CDR3 reads TGTGCCAGCAGCCCGGGACTAGCGGGGAAGAATGAGCAGTTCTTC. As protein: CASSPGLAGKNEQFF.

This CDR3 is CASSGPLEGRRGNTIYF. CDR3 sequence (DNA): TGTGCCAGCAGTGGACCGCTGGAGGGCAGGCGTGGAAACACCATATATTTT. The chain carries TRBV25-1 and TRBJ1-3; no clear D. CDR1 is MGHDK, CDR2 SYGVNS, per germline. V dropped 4 bases and J dropped 3 bases, with 19 bases sitting between them. This CDR3 comprises 17 residues.

V gene TRBV11-3 combines with J gene TRBJ2-3; D unresolved. The germline gives CDR1 SGHNT, CDR2 YENEEA. V lost 2 bases, J lost 6 bases, and 9 bases lay in between. This CDR3 is built from 13 residues. The CDR3 nucleotides are TGTGCCAGCAGCTTACCTGGAGTCGATACGCAGTATTTT. Protein sequence: CASSLPGVDTQYF. Using reference TRBV11-3 and TRBJ2-3 for the parts outside the CDR3, the full variable domain is EAGVVQSPRYKIIEKKQPVAFWCNPISGHNTLYWYLQNLGQGPELLIRYENEEAVDDSQLPKDRFSAERLKGVDSTLKIQPAELGDSAVYLCASSLPGVDTQYFGPGTRLTVL.

V is TRBV19 and J is TRBJ2-2, with a tentative D call TRBD1 (6 bases). The germline gives CDR1 LNHDA, CDR2 SQIVND (reference sequence). CDR3 length equals 14 residues. Trimming left V 7 bases short and J 1 base short, with 10 bases between. CDR3 in DNA: TGTGCCAGTAAACTGACAGGGAACACCGGGGAGCTGTTTTTT. This sequence encodes CASKLTGNTGELFF. Combining the CDR3 with reference TRBV19 and TRBJ2-2 gives the whole variable domain DGGITQSPKYLFRKEGQNVTLSCEQNLNHDAMYWYRQDPGQGLRLIYYSQIVNDFQKGDIAEGYSVSREKKESFPLTVTSAQKNPTAFYLCASKLTGNTGELFFGEGSRLTVL.

The chain uses TRBV19 and TRBJ2-5, with D possibly matching TRBD2 (5 bases). Trimming pared 2 bases from V and 5 bases from J, leaving 12 bases between. Germline CDR1 is LNHDA and CDR2 is SQIVND (reference sequence). CDR3 length: 14 residues. The CDR3 loop is CASSIRPSGETQYF. In nucleotides, the CDR3 is TGTGCCAGTAGTATAAGGCCCTCGGGGGAGACCCAGTACTTC.

CDR3 sequence reads: CSVMDRGRNQPQHF. Written as DNA, the CDR3 is TGCAGCGTCATGGACAGGGGTAGAAATCAGCCCCAGCATTTT. This sequence joins TRBV29-1 and TRBJ1-5, with 9 bases lining up with TRBD1. This CDR3 has 14 amino acids. Per germline, CDR1 SQVTM and CDR2 ANQGSEA. Trimming removed 6 bases from V and 4 bases from J; junction bases left unmatched: 7. The entire variable domain, with the rest obtained from reference TRBV29-1 and TRBJ1-5, is as follows: SAVISQKPSRDICQRGTSLTIQCQVDSQVTMMFWYRQQPGQSLTLIATANQGSEATYESGFVIDKFPISRPNLTFSTLTVSNMSPEDSSIYLCSVMDRGRNQPQHFGDGTRLSIL.

The chain has TRBV5-4 and TRBJ2-3, with 13 bases fitting TRBD2. Per the germline V gene, CDR1 is SGHNT and CDR2 is YYREEE (reference sequence). V shed 4 bases, J shed 2 bases, and the junction held 4 bases outside the gene matches. The length of the CDR3 is 16 residues. DNA of the CDR3: TGTGCCAGCAGCGGGGGACTAGCGGGGCTCACAGATACGCAGTATTTT. This codes for CASSGGLAGLTDTQYF.

The V gene is TRBV19, the J gene TRBJ1-1; 7 nucleotides agree with TRBD1. The V gene end was trimmed by 8 bases and the J gene end by 4 bases; junction bases not matched to a gene: 7. The CDR3 is made up of 13 amino acids. In germline, CDR1 is LNHDA, CDR2 SQIVND (reference sequence). CDR3 amino acids: CASVKGASTEAFF. The DNA of the CDR3 is TGTGCCAGTGTGAAGGGGGCGAGCACTGAAGCTTTCTTT. Full variable domain (remainder filled in from reference TRBV19 and TRBJ1-1): DGGITQSPKYLFRKEGQNVTLSCEQNLNHDAMYWYRQDPGQGLRLIYYSQIVNDFQKGDIAEGYSVSREKKESFPLTVTSAQKNPTAFYLCASVKGASTEAFFGQGTRLTVV.

This clone was detected a few times. V is TRBV6-1 and J is TRBJ2-5; TRBD1 aligns across 8 bases. The V gene's germline CDR1 is MNHNS and CDR2 SASEGT. V lost 10 bases to trimming and J lost 2 bases; unmatched junction nucleotides: 9. The CDR3 has 14 amino acids. The DNA of the CDR3 is TGTGCCACCAACCCCGGGACAGGACAAGAGACCCAGTACTTC. Protein: CATNPGTGQETQYF.

The J gene is TRBJ1-2, the V gene TRBV5-5; a possible D gene is TRBD1 (6 bases). The CDR3 is 16 residues long. Germline V gene lookup returns CDR1 SGHKS and CDR2 YYEKEE (reference sequence). V shed 3 bases and J shed 7 bases, with 22 bases lying between them. This CDR3 reads CASSSTHQQGPGGYTF. Here the CDR3 DNA reads TGTGCCAGCAGCTCTACGCACCAACAGGGTCCGGGTGGCTACACCTTC.

The chain links TRBV10-3 to TRBJ2-2; D is possibly TRBD1 (7 bases). The CDR3 totals 19 residues. Germline values: CDR1 ENHRY, CDR2 SYGVKD. V was shortened by 4 bases and J by 0 bases, with 21 bases between the two germline ends. The CDR3 loop is CAISGHLQGRGPNTGELFF. CDR3 bases: TGTGCCATCAGTGGCCACCTACAGGGGCGGGGTCCGAACACCGGGGAGCTGTTTTTT.

The chain joins TRBV13 to TRBJ2-1; no definite D call. The V end lost 2 bases, the J end lost 1 base, and 15 bases lay between the germline ends. This CDR3 spans 17 amino acids. Germline V gene data show CDR1 as PRHDT and CDR2 as FYEKMQ (reference sequence). CDR3 loop: CASSLRGKFGSYNEQFF. CDR3 bases: TGTGCCAGCAGCTTAAGAGGAAAGTTCGGTTCCTACAATGAGCAGTTCTTC. Full variable domain (remainder filled in from reference TRBV13 and TRBJ2-1): AAGVIQSPRHLIKEKRETATLKCYPIPRHDTVYWYQQGPGQDPQFLISFYEKMQSDKGSIPDRFSAQQFSDYHSELNMSSLELGDSALYFCASSLRGKFGSYNEQFFGPGTRLTVL.

This chain uses TRBV2 with TRBJ2-5; 8 nucleotides line up with TRBD1. This CDR3 region has 14 residues. In germline, CDR1 is SNHLY, CDR2 FYNNEI. V lost 7 bases, J lost 9 bases, and 13 bases stayed unmatched. CDR3 DNA sequence: TGTGCCAGCACCGGGACAGGACCTCAAAGGGCCCAGTACTTC. Amino acids: CASTGTGPQRAQYF. Looking up the rest from reference TRBV2 and TRBJ2-5 gives the full variable domain: EPEVTQTPSHQVTQMGQEVILRCVPISNHLYFYWYRQILGQKVEFLVSFYNNEISEKSEIFDDQFSVERPDGSNFTLKIRSTKLEDSAMYFCASTGTGPQRAQYFGPGTRLLVL.

Comment on this clone: Its ends do not fully match the called genes, so a read error is possible. The chain joins TRBV7-7 to TRBJ1-3, with TRBD1 as a possible D gene (5 bases). Germline V gives CDR1 SSHAT, CDR2 FNYEAQ (reference sequence). The length of the CDR3 is 14 residues. CDR3 in DNA: TGTGCTAGCAGCCCGGGGACGGCTGGAAACACCATATATTTT. Protein product: CASSPGTAGNTIYF.